A selection of T cell receptor beta chains follows, all from one sample in a study of post-analysis software for immune sequencing data. TCRdb re-derived calls from the PCR reads in MiXCR, one entry per CDR3 protein. The sample yields more than 450,000 distinct CDR3 sequences, around 34% seen once. The sequencing sample was made of blood. All receptors derive from a girl aged 2 to 17 with multiple sclerosis. Both conserved end residues are part of each CDR3. The order of the fields is D gene, J gene, clone size, V gene, CDR3 DNA, CDR3 protein. D genes are given only for firm matches. The size field is filled for only some rows; it gives once, few, many or a size class.

>NA|TRBJ1-1|NA|TRBV3-1
TGTGCCAGCAGCCAACCGGGGCCCAACACTGAAGCTTTCTTT
CASSQPGPNTEAFF
>TRBD1|TRBJ1-2|few|TRBV13
TGTGCCAGCAGCTGGGGACAGGGTGAAGGAGTTGGCTACACCTTC
CASSWGQGEGVGYTF
>NA|TRBJ2-1|NA|TRBV4-2
TGTGCCAGCAGCCTCGGGGGTAGGGATCCTAATGAGCAGTTCTTC
CASSLGGRDPNEQFF
>TRBD2|TRBJ2-5|many|TRBV5-5
TGTGCCAGCAGCTTCATAGCGGGGCAAGAGACCCAGTACTTC
CASSFIAGQETQYF
>NA|TRBJ1-4|few|TRBV18
TGTGCCAGCTCACGCAGGGTTGACGAAAAACTGTTTTTT
CASSRRVDEKLFF
>TRBD1|TRBJ1-5|few|TRBV5-6
TGTGCCAGCAGCTTGGGGGTCTACAGGGGTCAGCCCCAGCATTTT
CASSLGVYRGQPQHF
>NA|TRBJ2-4|NA|TRBV29-1
TGCAGCGGTCGGGACGGGGGTCCTGGAAACATTCAGTACTTC
CSGRDGGPGNIQYF
>NA|TRBJ1-2|few|TRBV11-2
TGTGCCAGCAGACACCTCACCGGGTCAACTTACAGCTACACCTTC
CASRHLTGSTYSYTF
>NA|TRBJ1-2|NA|TRBV27
TGTGCCAGCAGTATTTCAGGGCCATTAAACTATGGCTACACCTTC
CASSISGPLNYGYTF
>NA|TRBJ1-6|few|TRBV20-1
TGCAGTGCTATGGCCCTATATAATTCACCCCTCCACTTT
CSAMALYNSPLHF
>TRBD1|TRBJ2-3|NA|TRBV20-1
TGCAGTGCTGTAGACAGGGCGCGGGCTACGCAGTATTTT
CSAVDRARATQYF
>TRBD2|TRBJ2-3|few|TRBV20-1
TGCAGTGCCGCCGGGACTAGCGGGCGGCTAGGCACAGATACGCAGTATTTT
CSAAGTSGRLGTDTQYF
>TRBD1|TRBJ2-1|few|TRBV29-1
TGCAGCGCAAGTTTGACAGGGAGAAATGAGCAGTTCTTC
CSASLTGRNEQFF
>NA|TRBJ2-6|NA|TRBV7-2
TGTGCCAGCAGCTTAGTGTCCCGCTCTGGGGCCAACGTCCTGACTTTC
CASSLVSRSGANVLTF
>NA|TRBJ2-6|NA|TRBV5-8
TGTGCCAGCAGCCCAAATCTATGGTCTGGGGCCAACGTCCTGACTTTC
CASSPNLWSGANVLTF
>TRBD2|TRBJ2-1|few|TRBV4-1
TGCGCCAGCAGCCAAGGTAGCGGGGGGGCCTACAATGAGCAGTTCTTC
CASSQGSGGAYNEQFF
>NA|TRBJ2-6|NA|TRBV7-2
TGTGCCAGCAGCTTAGTGAGGCGCTCCGGGGCCAACGCCCTGATTTTC
CASSLVRRSGANALIF
>NA|TRBJ1-6|NA|TRBV9
TGTGCCAGCAGCGTTGGACCTAGGCGATATAATTCACCCCTCCACTTT
CASSVGPRRYNSPLHF
>NA|TRBJ1-1|NA|TRBV11-2
TGTGCCAGCAGCTTGTATGGCCAGGGACAGAACACTGAAGCTTTCTTT
CASSLYGQGQNTEAFF
>TRBD2|TRBJ2-7|few|TRBV29-1
TGCAGCGTTGAGGGCGGGGGTTACGAGCAGTACTTC
CSVEGGGYEQYF
>NA|TRBJ2-5|NA|TRBV20-1
TGCAGTGGCGATTACCTCCAAGAGACCCAGTACTTC
CSGDYLQETQYF
>TRBD1|TRBJ2-1|once|TRBV5-1
TGCGCCAGCAGCTTGCCCCCCGGCTCGACAGGGCCCGATGAGCAGTTCTTC
CASSLPPGSTGPDEQFF
>TRBD1|TRBJ2-3|many|TRBV12-3/TRBV12-4
TGTGCCAGCTCCCAAGGGGGCGGCACAGATACGCAGTATTTT
CASSQGGGTDTQYF
>NA|TRBJ1-5|NA|TRBV4-1
TGCGCCAGCAGCGTGAGACAGCTCAATCAGCCCCAGCATTTT
CASSVRQLNQPQHF
>NA|TRBJ2-3|few|TRBV11-2
TGTGCCAGCAGCTCCTCGACTCCGGGAGGCACAGATACGCAGTATTTT
CASSSSTPGGTDTQYF
>TRBD1|TRBJ1-5|NA|TRBV29-1
TGCAGCGTTGAAGAGACAGGGGGATATAGCAATCAGCCCCAGCATTTT
CSVEETGGYSNQPQHF